These T cell receptor beta chains were read from a single sample in a study of blood T cells in healthy people across ages. TCRdb used MiXCR to reprocess the 5' RACE reads, holding one entry per CDR3 protein. The sample records some 790,000 distinct CDR3 sequences, 29% being singletons. The specimen was blood. The receptors were gathered from a woman over 75 in good health. The CDR3 runs from the conserved cysteine through the conserved F or W. Part of the rows lack a size; the others show once, few, many or a class for expanded clones.

>TRBJ2-1|many|TRBV6-2/TRBV6-3|15
CASTALGGAYNEQFF
>TRBJ1-1|few|TRBV2|13
CASSSMVNTEAFF
>TRBJ2-5|.|TRBV7-2|16
CASSTTSEGFQETQYF
>TRBJ2-5|.|TRBV19|16
CASSMDGQGSQETQYF
>TRBJ2-7|many|TRBV7-2|14
CASSLSGGSYEQYF
>TRBJ2-5|many|TRBV5-1|11
CASRAAETQYF
>TRBJ2-5|many|TRBV29-1|12
CSVGTVQETQYF
>TRBJ1-6|.|TRBV5-8|14
CASSSTGKPIPLHF
>TRBJ1-5|.|TRBV12-3/TRBV12-4|16
CASSLRQGSYGQPQHF
>TRBJ2-1|many|TRBV7-9|12
CASSLFRDEQFF
>TRBJ1-6|few|TRBV6-1|12
CASSPRWSPLHF
>TRBJ2-7|few|TRBV3-1|16
CASSHYGSGGAIEQYF
>TRBJ1-6|few|TRBV6-1|12
CASRLQGTPLHF
>TRBJ2-3|many|TRBV5-1|15
CASSPYGSFTDTQYF
>TRBJ1-1|few|TRBV7-9|14
CASSTEGSNTEAFF